The entry below gives a single T cell receptor beta chain sequence along with its context. Its antigen remains unidentified. V shed 3 bases and J shed 3 bases, with 16 bases lying between them. The CDR3 extends over 15 amino acids. CDR1 and CDR2 from the germline V gene are SQVTM and ANQGSEA. The data were taken from a study of post-analysis software for immune sequencing data. General study findings and limits: TRBV5-6, TRBV5-1 and TRBV20-1 belonged to a set of a few TRBV segments that were more frequent in patients than controls.

Built from TCR beta cDNA, the libraries had unique molecular identifiers in them. TCRdb itself ran the PCR reads through MiXCR, one entry per CDR3 protein. The repertoire holds some 700,000 distinct CDR3 sequences, with 55% to 70% as singletons. The chain carries TRBV29-1 and TRBJ2-3; TRBD1 might be the D (6 bases). The material sequenced was blood. The sequence was obtained from a girl aged 2-10 years with multiple sclerosis. As DNA, the CDR3 is TGCAGCGTTGACTGGCGCGGCAGGGGAACAGATACGCAGTATTTT. Its translation is CSVDWRGRGTDTQYF.